The 5 T cell receptor beta chains reported below all come from one sample, sequenced in a study of blood T cell repertoires in COVID-19. TCRdb keeps only in-frame clones here, not all; method: immunoSEQ multiplex PCR. There are approximately 110,000 clones in the sample; around four fifths occur only once, and about 20% lies in the top ten. Specimen: peripheral blood. These receptor sequences come from a woman in her fifties or sixties with acute or convalescent COVID-19.

This chain connects TRBV28 to TRBJ1-5, with D possibly being TRBD1 (5 bases). Per germline, CDR1 MDHEN and CDR2 SYDVKM. Between the trimmed V and J ends, which lost 3 bases and 4 bases, there was a span of 10 bases. The CDR3 has 14 residues. The CDR3 nucleotides are TGTGCCAGCAGTTTCGGGCAGGGAAATCAGCCCCAGCATTTT. Translation gives CASSFGQGNQPQHF.

The chain employs TRBV5-1 and TRBJ2-7, with TRBD2 matching 13 bases. Germline CDR1 and CDR2: SGHRS and YFSETQ. The CDR3 extends over 17 amino acids. J gave up 5 bases and V 2 bases, and 10 bases lay outside the gene matches. CDR3 bases: TGCGCCAGCAGCTTAGGCGGACTAGCGGGAGACAGCAACGAGCAGTACTTC. This translates into CASSLGGLAGDSNEQYF.

V gene TRBV27 combines with J gene TRBJ1-2; D may be TRBD1 (6 bases). Trimming took 2 bases from V and 7 from J, leaving 17 bases between them. CDR3 length: 15 amino acids. Germline CDR1 and CDR2: MNHEY and SMNVEV (reference sequence). The CDR3 loop is CASSLIGELGGGYTF. DNA of the CDR3: TGTGCCAGCAGTTTAATCGGGGAGTTAGGGGGTGGCTACACCTTC.

DNA of the CDR3: TGTGCCAGCAGTGAAGATGGAGGAAATAATGAAAAACTGTTTTTT. Translation gives CASSEDGGNNEKLFF. The chain has TRBV6-1 and TRBJ1-4; D gene unclear. Germline V gene data show CDR1 as MNHNS and CDR2 as SASEGT. The CDR3 covers 15 residues. V lost 1 base and J lost 4, with 10 bases in between.

This rearrangement joins TRBV28 to TRBJ1-5, with D perhaps matching TRBD1 (5 bases). CDR3 length: 11 amino acids. Deletions cut 11 bases from V and 5 bases from J, with 10 bases between. Germline loops: CDR1 MDHEN, CDR2 SYDVKM. This chain's CDR3 is CACGGYQPQHF. DNA for the CDR3: TGTGCCTGCGGGGGTTATCAGCCCCAGCATTTT.